The clone carrying this T cell receptor beta chain appeared many times. From the germline J gene comes the end of the CDR3, since the read stops 3 residues before it. The identical CDR3 is also encoded by other nucleotide sequences in the sample. This sample stems from a study of T cell clonality in common variable immunodeficiency. Both groups were predominantly of Caucasian heritage. This CDR3 has 11 amino acids. Trimming shortened V by 4 bases and J by 4 bases, and 4 bases separated the two germline ends. From germline, CDR1 is MDHEN and CDR2 SYDVKM. The protocol was immunoSEQ multiplex PCR, while the TCRdb copy is restricted to in-frame clones and leaves out a portion. The profile covers about 55,000 clones, none occurring a single time.

Material: peripheral blood mononuclear cells. This TCR was sampled from a person aged 18-70 years in good health. The chain combines TRBV28 with TRBJ2-5; no reliable D call. The CDR3 bases that were read are TGTGCCAGCAGTTCCGGAGAGACC. Protein: CASSSGET. The whole CDR3 region reads CASSSGETQYF.